The clone carrying this TCR beta chain was detected ten times or more. The antigen is undetermined. This specimen comes from a study of identical twins' blood T cells. V dropped 6 bases and J dropped 7 bases, with 13 bases sitting between them. Germline V gives CDR1 SNHLY, CDR2 FYNNEI. The CDR3 is 13 amino acids. Overall study findings and caveats: Environmental influences on twin similarity could not be excluded.

TCRdb re-analysed the 5' RACE reads in MiXCR, keeping a single row per CDR3 protein. Here the sample spans hundreds of thousands of distinct CDR3 sequences, more than 25% being singletons. Likely shared infections and vaccines: all three twin pairs were reared together. The sequence came from a woman between 18 and 55 years old in good health. Material: PBMCs. V and J are TRBV2 and TRBJ1-3; D call uncertain. The CDR3 spells CASRGDPENTIYF. Written as DNA, the CDR3 is TGTGCCAGCAGGGGTGACCCGGAGAACACCATATATTTT.